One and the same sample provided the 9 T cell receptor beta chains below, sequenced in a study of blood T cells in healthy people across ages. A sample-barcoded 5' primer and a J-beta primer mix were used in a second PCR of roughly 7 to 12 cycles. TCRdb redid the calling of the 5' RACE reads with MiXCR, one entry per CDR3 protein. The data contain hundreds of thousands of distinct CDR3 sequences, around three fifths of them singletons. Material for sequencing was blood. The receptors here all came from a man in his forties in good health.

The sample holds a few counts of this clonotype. CDR3 DNA: TGTGCCAGCAGTCCCGGGGGAGGGGTCTACGAGCAGTACTTC. This sequence encodes CASSPGGGVYEQYF. V is TRBV6-2 or TRBV6-3 and J is TRBJ2-7; TRBD2 agrees at 7 bases. This CDR3 comprises 14 residues. The trim removed 5 bases at V and 3 bases at J, leaving 7 bases unmatched. Per the germline V gene, CDR1 is MNHEY and CDR2 is SVGEGT.

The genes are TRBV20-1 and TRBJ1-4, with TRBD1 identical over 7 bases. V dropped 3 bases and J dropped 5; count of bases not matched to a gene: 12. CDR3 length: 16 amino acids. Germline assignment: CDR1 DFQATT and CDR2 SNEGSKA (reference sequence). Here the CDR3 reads CSASGSTGERNEKLFF. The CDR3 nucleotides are TGCAGTGCTAGCGGTTCAACAGGGGAAAGAAATGAAAAACTGTTTTTT.

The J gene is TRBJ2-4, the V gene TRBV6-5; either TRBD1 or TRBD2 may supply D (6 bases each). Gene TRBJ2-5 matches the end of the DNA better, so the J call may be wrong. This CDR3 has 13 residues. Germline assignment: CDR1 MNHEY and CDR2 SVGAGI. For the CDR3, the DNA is TGTGCCAGCAGTGTGGGGGGCTGGGAGACCCAGTACTTC. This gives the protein CASSVGGWETQYF.

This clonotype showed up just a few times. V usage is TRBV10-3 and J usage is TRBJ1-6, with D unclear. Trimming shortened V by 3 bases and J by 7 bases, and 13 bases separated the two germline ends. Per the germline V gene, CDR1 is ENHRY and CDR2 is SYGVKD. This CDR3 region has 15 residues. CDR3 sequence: CAISDQVGKNSPLHF. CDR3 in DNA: TGTGCCATCAGTGATCAGGTGGGGAAAAATTCACCCCTCCACTTT.

CDR3 in DNA: TGTGCCAGCAGCTTAACCTCGGGACAGTTTCTTGAAGCTTTCTTT. This translates into CASSLTSGQFLEAFF. The chain uses TRBV7-2 and TRBJ1-1, with 7 bases aligning to TRBD1. Germline CDR1 reads SGHTA; CDR2 reads FQGNSA. V was pared by 2 bases and J by 7 bases, with 10 bases of the junction left unmatched. This CDR3 region has 15 residues.

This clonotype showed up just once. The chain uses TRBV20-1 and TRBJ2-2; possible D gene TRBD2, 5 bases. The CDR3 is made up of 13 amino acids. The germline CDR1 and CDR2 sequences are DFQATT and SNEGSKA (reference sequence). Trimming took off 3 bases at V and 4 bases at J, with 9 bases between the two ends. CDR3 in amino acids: CSASRRGTGELFF. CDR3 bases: TGCAGTGCTAGTCGTCGGGGCACCGGGGAGCTGTTTTTT.

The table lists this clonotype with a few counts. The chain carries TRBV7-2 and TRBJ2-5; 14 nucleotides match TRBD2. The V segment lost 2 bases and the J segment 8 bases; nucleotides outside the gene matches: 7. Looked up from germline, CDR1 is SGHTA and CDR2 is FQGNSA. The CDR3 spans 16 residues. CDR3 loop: CASSLSRLAGGCTQYF. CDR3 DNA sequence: TGTGCCAGCAGCTTAAGTCGACTAGCGGGAGGGTGTACCCAGTACTTC.

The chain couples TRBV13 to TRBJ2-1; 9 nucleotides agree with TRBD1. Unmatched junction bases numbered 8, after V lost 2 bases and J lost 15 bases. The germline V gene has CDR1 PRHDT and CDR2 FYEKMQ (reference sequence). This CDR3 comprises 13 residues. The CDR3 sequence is CASSLSSGQGLFF. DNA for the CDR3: TGTGCCAGCAGCTTATCGAGTGGACAGGGGTTGTTCTTC.

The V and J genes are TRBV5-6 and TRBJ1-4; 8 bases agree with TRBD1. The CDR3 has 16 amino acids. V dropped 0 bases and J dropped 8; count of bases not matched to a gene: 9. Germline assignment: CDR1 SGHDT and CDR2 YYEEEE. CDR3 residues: CASSLAFETGDEKLFF. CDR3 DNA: TGTGCCAGCAGCTTGGCCTTTGAGACAGGGGACGAAAAACTGTTTTTT.